This T cell receptor (beta chain) originates from a study of T cell responses to AZD1222 COVID-19 vaccine. Clones were read by immunoSEQ multiplex PCR, and TCRdb kept only the in-frame ones, dropping some. The table shows around 150,000 clones, with roughly 90% occurring only once. This CDR3 comprises 15 residues. Germline V gene sequence: CDR1 SQVTM, CDR2 ANQGSEA. The V gene end was trimmed by 3 bases and the J gene end by 3 bases; junction bases not matched to a gene: 7. This TCR derives from an adult who received the AZD1222 COVID-19 vaccine. The sample in question was peripheral blood, obtained 28 days after the second AZD1222 dose. The rearrangement joins TRBV29-1 to TRBJ2-3, with 9 bases aligning to TRBD2. The CDR3 region has the DNA TGCAGCGTTGAGGCTAGCGGGAAGTCGACAGATACGCAGTATTTT. This codes for CSVEASGKSTDTQYF.